Listed below are T cell receptor beta chains from one sample, sequenced in a study of T cell repertoires in cytomegalovirus infection. Via MiXCR, TCRdb re-called the reads, giving one row per CDR3 protein. The sample includes approximately 110,000 distinct CDR3 sequences, 30% of them seen just once. These receptors' targets are unknown. Material: CD8+ T cells from cultured PBMCs, obtained from culture after CMV antigen stimulation. The receptors derive from a human donor in good health (CMV status not recorded). Some clones in this sample may be carry-over from other donors' samples. CDR3s include the opening cysteine and the closing phenylalanine or tryptophan. The D gene is left open where the match is weak. Clone size is not always given. Where it is, it says once, few, many or a class for expanded clones.

D	V	size	J	DNA	CDR3
-	TRBV28	-	TRBJ2-7	TGTGCCAGCAGACCGCAGGGAAATCGTGGCTACGAGCAGTACTTC	CASRPQGNRGYEQYF
-	TRBV10-3	few	TRBJ1-1	TGTGCCATCAGTGAGTCGCTGGATTGGGCTTTCTTT	CAISESLDWAFF
-	TRBV7-9	-	TRBJ1-1	TGTGCCAGCAGCTTAGGGGCGGGCCACCTTACGAACACTGAAGCTTTCTTT	CASSLGAGHLTNTEAFF
-	TRBV6-5	-	TRBJ2-5	TGTGCCAGCAGGTTCGGAGAGACCCAGTACTTC	CASRFGETQYF
-	TRBV7-9	few	TRBJ2-3	TGTGCCAGCAGCTTAGGGTATACTACTACCGATACGCAGTATTTT	CASSLGYTTTDTQYF
-	TRBV6-1	-	TRBJ2-1	TGTGCCAGTTCTCAGGAAAATCCCCACAATGAGCAGTTCTTC	CASSQENPHNEQFF
-	TRBV28	few	TRBJ2-1	TGTGCCAGCAGTTGGGGGCAGGGGGAGGTGAGTGAGCAGTTCTTC	CASSWGQGEVSEQFF
TRBD2	TRBV12-5	-	TRBJ2-3	TGTGCTAGTGGCCCTGGGACTAGCGGCCCAGATACGCAGTATTTT	CASGPGTSGPDTQYF
-	TRBV20-1	-	TRBJ1-2	TGCAGTGCCAAGTTTGGGACAAACTTAAAGACTCGGGGCTACACCTTC	CSAKFGTNLKTRGYTF
-	TRBV4-1	-	TRBJ1-6	TGCGCCAGCAGCCAAGGCGATTTTAACTCACCCCTCCACTTT	CASSQGDFNSPLHF
TRBD1	TRBV12-5	-	TRBJ1-6	TGTGCTAGTGGTATCTCGGACAGGAGTGGTTCACCCCTCCACTTT	CASGISDRSGSPLHF
TRBD2	TRBV5-1	-	TRBJ2-1	TGCGCCAGCAGCTTGTGGCGGGGGGGCCTCGATGAGCAGTTCTTC	CASSLWRGGLDEQFF
TRBD2	TRBV12-3/TRBV12-4	-	TRBJ2-2	TGTGCCAGCACCCCACTAGCGGGGGACACCGGGGAGCTGTTTTTT	CASTPLAGDTGELFF
-	TRBV19	-	TRBJ2-2	TGTGCCAGTAAGGGGACCCCGAACACCGGGGAGCTGTTTTTT	CASKGTPNTGELFF
-	TRBV5-6	-	TRBJ1-1	TGTGCCAGCAGCCTGGGCGGGCTGGAGAACACTGAAGCTTTCTTT	CASSLGGLENTEAFF
TRBD2	TRBV9	few	TRBJ2-3	TGTGCCAGCAGCGTAGTAGCGGGGGAATACACAGATACGCAGTATTTT	CASSVVAGEYTDTQYF
TRBD1	TRBV27	-	TRBJ2-5	TGTGCCAGCCGGGACAGGGGACAAGAGACCCAGTACTTC	CASRDRGQETQYF
TRBD1	TRBV7-8	few	TRBJ1-1	TGTGCCAGCAGCCCACCAGGGGGGAACACTGAAGCTTTCTTT	CASSPPGGNTEAFF
-	TRBV24-1	few	TRBJ2-2	TGTGCCACCAGTGAATGGGACATCACCGGGGAGCTGTTTTTT	CATSEWDITGELFF
-	TRBV5-5	-	TRBJ1-4	TGTGCCAGCAGCTGGGAGTTTAATGAAAAACTGTTTTTT	CASSWEFNEKLFF
TRBD2	TRBV6-1	-	TRBJ2-3	TGTGCCAGCAGTGCCAGCGGGGGGTCTAGCACAGATACGCAGTATTTT	CASSASGGSSTDTQYF
-	TRBV28	-	TRBJ1-5	TGTGCCAGCAGTTTACTAGTCGCCTCAATGGGCAATCAGCCCCAGCATTTT	CASSLLVASMGNQPQHF
TRBD1	TRBV4-2	-	TRBJ1-2	TGTGCCAGCAGCCCTGCGGGACAGAGGCCGGCATTGGGCTATGGCTACACCTTC	CASSPAGQRPALGYGYTF
TRBD1	TRBV2	few	TRBJ2-5	TGTGCCAGCATTACCGGAGGCAGGGGGCTGCCGGAGACCCAGTACTTC	CASITGGRGLPETQYF
-	TRBV4-3	-	TRBJ1-2	TGCGCCAGCAGCCAAGTTACCGGGGGTACCCTATATGGCTACACCTTC	CASSQVTGGTLYGYTF
-	TRBV10-3	-	TRBJ2-7	TGTGCCATCAGTGAGTACTCCTACGAGCAGTACTTC	CAISEYSYEQYF
TRBD1	TRBV12-3/TRBV12-4	many	TRBJ2-6	TGTGCCAGCAGCCTACAGGGGGCCTCTGGGGCCAACGTCCTGACTTTC	CASSLQGASGANVLTF
TRBD1	TRBV15	-	TRBJ2-7	TGTGCCACCAGCAAACTCCGGGACAGCAAGTACGAGCAGTACTTC	CATSKLRDSKYEQYF
-	TRBV6-2/TRBV6-3	-	TRBJ2-1	TGTGCCAGCAGTTACTCTGGGACCTACAATGAGCAGTTCTTC	CASSYSGTYNEQFF
-	TRBV7-6	few	TRBJ1-3	TGTGCCAGCAGCGCGGACGAGAGCTCTGGAAACACCATATATTTT	CASSADESSGNTIYF
-	TRBV15	few	TRBJ1-1	TGTGCCACCAGCAGAGACAGGGCGGAGAACACTGAAGCTTTCTTT	CATSRDRAENTEAFF
TRBD1	TRBV7-6	few	TRBJ2-5	TGTGCCAGCAGCTCGGACAGGGAGGAGACCCAGTACTTC	CASSSDREETQYF
-	TRBV4-1	-	TRBJ2-1	TGCGCCAGCAGCCAAGAGGAGGCTAGTCGGTACAATGAGCAGTTCTTC	CASSQEEASRYNEQFF
-	TRBV19	-	TRBJ1-1	TGTGCCAGTAGTATGGATACTGAAGCTTTCTTT	CASSMDTEAFF
-	TRBV27	-	TRBJ2-1	TGTGCCAGCATAAAAGGCGGCGGGAATGAGCAGTTCTTC	CASIKGGGNEQFF
-	TRBV4-1	few	TRBJ2-1	TGCGCCAGCAGCCAAGTCGCAGGGGCTGGTGAGCAGTTCTTC	CASSQVAGAGEQFF
TRBD1	TRBV12-3/TRBV12-4	-	TRBJ1-5	TGTGCCAGCAGTCGTCGGGACAGCCCATGGGAGCCCCAGCATTTT	CASSRRDSPWEPQHF
-	TRBV6-5	-	TRBJ2-1	TGTGCCAGCAGCGGGGCCCGGGGCAATGAGCAGTTCTTC	CASSGARGNEQFF
-	TRBV4-2	-	TRBJ1-2	TGTGCCAGCAGCCAAGAACCAACGACACTTCCTGGCTACACCTTC	CASSQEPTTLPGYTF
-	TRBV7-6	-	TRBJ2-7	TGTGCCAGCAGCTCGTCTAGGGGGATATTGGCTTACGAGCAGTACTTC	CASSSSRGILAYEQYF
TRBD2	TRBV7-8	many	TRBJ2-3	TGTGCCAGCAGCCCAGCGGGGGCGAGCACAGATACGCAGTATTTT	CASSPAGASTDTQYF
TRBD2	TRBV29-1	-	TRBJ2-1	TGCAGCGTTGGCGCGGGGGGACCCTACAATGAGCAGTTCTTC	CSVGAGGPYNEQFF
-	TRBV7-9	-	TRBJ1-5	TGTGCCAGCAGTAACGGCAATCAGCCCCAGCATTTT	CASSNGNQPQHF
TRBD1	TRBV4-1	few	TRBJ1-1	TGCGCCAGCAGCCAGTCCGGGACAGGGGTGGCTGAAGCTTTCTTT	CASSQSGTGVAEAFF
-	TRBV19	few	TRBJ2-3	TGTGCCAGTAGTCCCTCGGATGTGACTATTACGCAGTATTTT	CASSPSDVTITQYF
TRBD1	TRBV7-9	-	TRBJ2-7	TGTGCCAGCAGCTCGGGACAGAACTCCTACGAGCAGTACTTC	CASSSGQNSYEQYF
-	TRBV7-9	-	TRBJ2-2	TGTGCCAGCAGCTTACGGGACGGAACCACCGGGGAGCTGTTTTTT	CASSLRDGTTGELFF
-	TRBV25-1	few	TRBJ1-4	TGTGCCAGCAGTGATGACAGAACCCGAGGGGGTGAAAAACTGTTTTTT	CASSDDRTRGGEKLFF
-	TRBV28	many	TRBJ1-6	TGTGCCAGCAGTTTAGGCCGGGACTCCTATAATTCACCCCTCCACTTT	CASSLGRDSYNSPLHF
TRBD1	TRBV4-1	-	TRBJ1-4	TGCGCCAGCAAACTTTCAGGGGGCGAGGGTGAAAAACTGTTTTTT	CASKLSGGEGEKLFF
-	TRBV6-1	few	TRBJ2-7	TGTGCCAGCAGTGAGGTCGGAGAGTCGACCTACGAGCAGTACTTC	CASSEVGESTYEQYF
TRBD1	TRBV4-1	-	TRBJ2-7	TGCGCCAGCAGCCAGCCGGGACAGGGATTGAGCGAGCAGTACTTC	CASSQPGQGLSEQYF
TRBD1	TRBV28	-	TRBJ1-5	TGTGCCAGCAGTTTTCCAACCTACCCTGGGACAGGTGAAAAGAGCAATCAGCCCCAGCATTTT	CASSFPTYPGTGEKSNQPQHF
-	TRBV7-9	many	TRBJ1-4	TGTGCCAGCAGCTTTACCAGGGGCGACTCGACTAATGAAAAACTGTTTTTT	CASSFTRGDSTNEKLFF
TRBD1	TRBV6-6	few	TRBJ1-2	TGTGCCAGCAGCGAACAGGGGCAGGGGCCCAATTCTCGCGATGGCTACACCTTC	CASSEQGQGPNSRDGYTF